The source of this T cell receptor beta chain is a study of quantifying T cell responses using KT2 cells. Study information: TCR alpha and beta constant-region primers primed reverse transcription of RNA.

An oligo carrying a UMI was ligated to the cDNA 3' end. The first PCR ran 3 to 5 cycles with an equimolar RC1.1 and RC1.2 beta primer mix. TCRdb independently ran MiXCR on the UMI-ligation and nested PCR reads; one entry per CDR3 protein. The table has some 48,000 distinct CDR3 sequences, 11% seen once. The CDR3 sequence is 13 residues long. The V end was cut by 6 bases, the J end by 7 bases, with 13 bases between. The clonotype originates from a human donor. The chain recombines TRBV12-3 or TRBV12-4 with TRBJ1-3, with D perhaps matching TRBD1 (6 bases). The sample consisted of PBMCs spiked with cells of the T cell clone KT2. DNA of the CDR3: TGTGCCAGCAGCCCCACAGGGCGGAACACCATATATTTT. Encoded protein: CASSPTGRNTIYF.